This T cell receptor (beta chain) was identified in a study of blood T cell repertoires in COVID-19. Study-level information: Some COVID-19 samples were acute and others convalescent; all came from the United States, Italy and Spain. PBMCs, B-cell-depleted T cells, or T cells provided the cDNA or gDNA that made up the material.

V lost 4 bases and J 0 bases, leaving 10 bases between the germline ends. Per germline, CDR1 SGHKS and CDR2 YYEKEE (reference sequence). The CDR3 sequence is 15 residues long. The assay was immunoSEQ multiplex PCR, and TCRdb's table has in-frame clones only and misses some. This table holds approximately 200,000 clones, approximately 84% found once. Sequencing used peripheral blood. J is TRBJ1-4 and V is TRBV5-5, with D hard to call. This clonotype originated in a woman aged 60 to 75 with acute or convalescent COVID-19. The CDR3 bases are TGTGCCAGCAGCCCTCTCGGGGCAACTAATGAAAAACTGTTTTTT. Translating it yields CASSPLGATNEKLFF.